The rows below give T cell receptor beta chains drawn from one sample of a study of cytomegalovirus exposure and HLA in healthy donors. Only in-frame clones appear in the TCRdb table, and some are missing; sequencing was by immunoSEQ multiplex PCR. This table holds about 160,000 clones, 89% found once. The sample comprised PBMCs. These receptors all come from a woman between 18 and 29 years old in good health and CMV-seropositive. Each CDR3 is given with its conserved first and last residue. D genes are given only for firm matches. Clone size is given for some rows only: seen once, a few or many times, or a class if the clone is expanded.

v_call	d_call	clone_size	j_call	cdr3_nt	cdr3_aa
TRBV11-1	NA	NA	TRBJ1-1	TGTGCCAGCAGCTTGTCGTTGGGAGGCACTGAAGCTTTCTTT	CASSLSLGGTEAFF
TRBV7-2	NA	few	TRBJ1-1	TGTGCCAGCAGCTTAAACAAGAACACTGAAGCTTTCTTT	CASSLNKNTEAFF
TRBV7-2	NA	NA	TRBJ1-5	TGTGCCAGCAGCTTATTTACAGGGAGCAATCAGCCCCAGCATTTT	CASSLFTGSNQPQHF
TRBV7-9	NA	NA	TRBJ2-1	TGTGCCAGCAGCAACCGGGACACCCTAGACAATGAGCAGTTCTTC	CASSNRDTLDNEQFF
TRBV2	TRBD1	NA	TRBJ2-7	TGTGCCAGCATACGGACAGGGGGAAAGAAGCAGTACTTC	CASIRTGGKKQYF
TRBV19	NA	NA	TRBJ1-2	TGTGCCAGTAGAGGCTCCGGGGTTTCGGGCTACACCTTC	CASRGSGVSGYTF
TRBV7-3	TRBD2	NA	TRBJ2-7	TGTGCCAGCAGCTCAAAGGGACTAGCGGGAGGGCCTGACGAGCAGTACTTC	CASSSKGLAGGPDEQYF
TRBV4-2	NA	NA	TRBJ2-2	TGTGCCAGCAGCCAAGCGGGAGTAAACGGGGAGCTGTTTTTT	CASSQAGVNGELFF
TRBV7-2	NA	once	TRBJ1-2	TGTGCCAGCAGCTTAGGTATATCCTATGGCTACACCTTC	CASSLGISYGYTF
TRBV27	TRBD1	NA	TRBJ1-2	TGTGCCAGCAGTTTCCGAGACAGGGTCGATGGCTACACCTTC	CASSFRDRVDGYTF
TRBV15	TRBD2	NA	TRBJ2-5	TGTGCCACCAGCAGGCGTAATTTCGGGGGGCAAGAGACCCAGTACTTC	CATSRRNFGGQETQYF
TRBV30	TRBD2	NA	TRBJ2-3	TGTGCCTACCGAGAGGGACTAGCCCGCACAGATACGCAGTATTTT	CAYREGLARTDTQYF
TRBV7-9	NA	once	TRBJ2-3	TGTGCCAGCAGTCCACCGGGACATCCCGTTCCAGATACGCAGTATTTT	CASSPPGHPVPDTQYF
TRBV4-3	TRBD2	NA	TRBJ2-3	TGCGCCAGCAGCCAGGGGACTAGCGGGAGCGCATCAGGAGATACGCAGTATTTT	CASSQGTSGSASGDTQYF